Shown below are 22 T cell receptor beta chains from a single sample sequenced in a study of graft-versus-host responses after intestinal transplantation. TCRdb's copy holds only in-frame clones and misses some; the assay was immunoSEQ multiplex PCR. Here the sample spans 90,000 to 150,000 clones, approximately 92% being singletons. Their antigens remain unidentified. Source: unstimulated CD4+ T cells sorted from spleen or lymph node cells, taken before intestinal transplant. The receptors derive from a human donor who received an intestinal transplant.

The rearrangement joins TRBV19 to TRBJ1-4, with 10 bases lining up with TRBD1. After removal of 4 bases from V and 8 bases from J, the junction contained 7 bases not matched to a gene. Per the germline V gene, CDR1 is LNHDA and CDR2 is SQIVND (reference sequence). The CDR3 totals 15 residues. The CDR3 region has the DNA TGTGCCAGTAGTAGCCCGGGGGGACAGGGGGAAAAACTGTTTTTT. Amino acid sequence: CASSSPGGQGEKLFF.

The V call is TRBV30, the J call TRBJ1-3; perhaps TRBD1 as D (5 bases). The V gene lost 1 base and the J gene lost 2 bases, with 9 bases spanning the gap. The CDR3 is 14 amino acids. Germline-derived CDR1 and CDR2 are GTSNPN and SVGIG (reference sequence). CDR3 nucleotides: TGTGCCTGGAGTGGCGGGGGAGCTGGAAACACCATATATTTT. Its protein product is CAWSGGGAGNTIYF.

V gene TRBV11-3 combines with J gene TRBJ2-3; 9 nucleotides line up with TRBD2. CDR3 size: 14 residues. The trim removed 5 bases at V and 4 bases at J, leaving 4 bases unmatched. The germline gives CDR1 SGHNT, CDR2 YENEEA. The CDR3 protein is CASSRRTSADTQYF. Written as DNA, the CDR3 is TGTGCCAGCAGCCGACGGACTAGCGCAGATACGCAGTATTTT.

The V gene is TRBV7-3, the J gene TRBJ2-5; D remains unclear. Germline loops: CDR1 SGHTA, CDR2 FQGTGA. The CDR3 has 13 residues. V was trimmed by 0 bases and J by 5 bases, leaving 7 bases between them. The CDR3 here is CASSLTTIETQYF. The CDR3, as DNA: TGTGCCAGCAGCTTAACGACAATTGAGACCCAGTACTTC.

V usage is TRBV27 and J usage is TRBJ1-5; D may be TRBD1 (5 bases). The CDR3 has 16 residues. Germline V lookup: CDR1 MNHEY, CDR2 SMNVEV (reference sequence). V was trimmed by 2 bases and J by 0 bases, leaving 11 bases between them. The CDR3 coding sequence is TGTGCCAGCAGTTTACTAGGGCAGGGTAGCAATCAGCCCCAGCATTTT. Its translation: CASSLLGQGSNQPQHF.

This clone is a singleton in its sample. The V call is TRBV7-3, the J call TRBJ2-3, with TRBD1 identical over 12 bases. The CDR3 has 15 amino acids. Germline V gene data show CDR1 as SGHTA and CDR2 as FQGTGA. V dropped 6 bases and J dropped 6; count of bases not matched to a gene: 7. The CDR3 sequence: CASRSGTGGPDTQYF. The CDR3 coding sequence is TGTGCCAGCAGGTCCGGGACAGGGGGCCCCGATACGCAGTATTTT.

This chain uses TRBV9 with TRBJ2-1, with a tentative D call TRBD2 (6 bases). The V and J ends lost 5 bases and 3 bases respectively, with 12 bases between them. Germline loops: CDR1 SGDLS, CDR2 YYNGEE. CDR3 length: 14 amino acids. The CDR3: CASSFSGNYNEQFF. CDR3 nucleotides: TGTGCCAGCAGTTTTAGCGGTAACTACAATGAGCAGTTCTTC. The full variable domain, its missing parts supplied by reference TRBV9 and TRBJ2-1, is DSGVTQTPKHLITATGQRVTLRCSPRSGDLSVYWYQQSLDQGLQFLIQYYNGEERAKGNILERFSAQQFPDLHSELNLSSLELGDSALYFCASSFSGNYNEQFFGPGTRLTVL.

This clone is a singleton in its sample. This chain connects TRBV6-5 to TRBJ1-1, with TRBD1 matching 8 bases. The CDR3 length is 13 residues. CDR1 and CDR2 from the germline V gene are MNHEY and SVGAGI. Losses at the gene ends were 6 bases for V and 11 bases for J; bases not matched to a gene: 11. DNA for the CDR3: TGTGCCAGCAGCCAAATCCCGACAGGGGCGGCTTTCTTT. Translating gives CASSQIPTGAAFF.

The DNA of the CDR3 is TGTGCCAGTTCAAGGACAGCATCCTACGAGCAGTACTTC. Amino acid sequence: CASSRTASYEQYF. This chain uses TRBV6-1 with TRBJ2-7, with D possibly TRBD1 on 6 matching bases. V dropped 9 bases and J dropped 1 base, with 13 bases sitting between them. The germline gives CDR1 MNHNS, CDR2 SASEGT. CDR3 length: 13 residues.

The genes are TRBV2 and TRBJ2-4, with TRBD2 matching 8 bases. Germline values: CDR1 SNHLY, CDR2 FYNNEI. The V segment lost 4 bases and the J segment 6 bases; nucleotides outside the gene matches: 5. The CDR3 runs to 14 residues. CDR3 DNA sequence: TGTGCCAGCAGTGGAGGACTAGCTGGAAACATTCAGTACTTC. As protein: CASSGGLAGNIQYF.

This rearrangement joins TRBV14 to TRBJ1-1; D is unresolved. The CDR3 totals 14 residues. V was shortened by 3 bases and J by 3 bases, with 11 bases between the two germline ends. Looked up from germline, CDR1 is SGHDN and CDR2 is FVKESK. The CDR3 loop is CASSHHREHTEAFF. The DNA of the CDR3 is TGTGCCAGCAGCCACCACAGAGAGCACACTGAAGCTTTCTTT.

The chain carries TRBV11-2 and TRBJ2-2; 11 positions agree with TRBD2. The CDR3 covers 12 residues. Germline lookup yields CDR1 SGHAT and CDR2 FQNNGV. V lost 5 bases and J lost 14; bases outside the gene matches: 4. The CDR3 DNA reads as TGTGCCAGCAGCAGACTAGCGGGATTACTGTTTTTT. This translates into CASSRLAGLLFF.

The chain has TRBV28 and TRBJ1-3; D possibly corresponds to TRBD1 (5 bases). This CDR3 is 14 amino acids long. The V gene lost 5 bases and the J gene lost 4 bases, with 12 bases spanning the gap. Germline V gives CDR1 MDHEN, CDR2 SYDVKM. CDR3 sequence: CASSRTPSGNTIYF. The CDR3 nucleotides are TGTGCCAGCAGTCGGACACCTTCGGGAAACACCATATATTTT.

The sample holds one count of this clone. The chain couples TRBV5-1 to TRBJ2-1, with TRBD2 matching over 10 bases. The CDR3 is 15 residues long. V lost 4 bases, J lost 8 bases, and 9 bases stayed unmatched. Germline CDR1 SGHRS, CDR2 YFSETQ. The CDR3 region is CASSASGRALYEQFF. The CDR3 nucleotides are TGCGCCAGCAGCGCCAGCGGGAGGGCCCTCTATGAGCAGTTCTTC.

The chain recombines TRBV5-8 with TRBJ1-2; D is possibly TRBD1 (5 bases). V was trimmed by 4 bases and J by 7 bases, leaving 17 bases between them. There are 14 residues in the CDR3. The germline gives CDR1 SGHTS, CDR2 YDEGEE. CDR3 in amino acids: CASSHTRTGGGYTF. The CDR3 bases are TGTGCCAGCAGCCACACCCGGACCGGGGGTGGCTACACCTTC.

This rearrangement joins TRBV6-4 to TRBJ2-3; TRBD2 matches at 7 bases. Trimming removed 6 bases from V and 2 bases from J; junction bases left unmatched: 5. This CDR3 has 14 residues. Per the germline V gene, CDR1 is MRHNA and CDR2 is SNTAGT. The CDR3 bases are TGTGCCAGCAGAGGGGCGGGAGTCACAGATACGCAGTATTTT. It codes for CASRGAGVTDTQYF.

CDR3 protein: CASSSGSKGNTEAFF. The CDR3 DNA reads as TGTGCCAGCAGTTCTGGGAGCAAGGGGAACACTGAAGCTTTCTTT. The chain carries TRBV28 and TRBJ1-1; D remains ambiguous. The CDR3 runs to 15 residues. V gave up 4 bases and J gave up 1 base, with 13 bases separating them. Per the germline V gene, CDR1 is MDHEN and CDR2 is SYDVKM.

The V call is TRBV6-1, the J call TRBJ2-5; D may be TRBD2 (5 bases). CDR3 length: 17 amino acids. The V end lost 0 bases, the J end lost 5 bases, and 19 bases lay between the germline ends. The germline V gene encodes CDR1 MNHNS and CDR2 SASEGT. CDR3 DNA sequence: TGTGCCAGCAGTGAAGCTTGGCGTTGGCTGAGGAGGGAGACCCAGTACTTC. This encodes CASSEAWRWLRRETQYF.

V is TRBV5-8 and J is TRBJ2-7; D might be TRBD1 (6 bases). Germline values: CDR1 SGHTS, CDR2 YDEGEE. Trimming left V 4 bases short and J 3 bases short, with 11 bases between. This CDR3 comprises 13 residues. The CDR3 coding sequence is TGTGCCAGCAGCAAGGGACAATTCTACGAGCAGTACTTC. Translation gives CASSKGQFYEQYF.

The genes are TRBV6-6 and TRBJ2-2; D is possibly TRBD1 (6 bases). Germline V CDR1 and CDR2: MNHNY, SVGAGI (reference sequence). This CDR3 comprises 15 residues. The V gene lost 5 bases and the J gene lost 5 bases, with 15 bases spanning the gap. For the CDR3, the DNA is TGTGCCAGCAGTCCCTGGACAGCTAGGACCGGGGAGCTGTTTTTT. As protein: CASSPWTARTGELFF.

This clone was seen only once. The chain uses TRBV28 and TRBJ2-7; D not certain. The length of the CDR3 is 13 residues. Germline V lookup: CDR1 MDHEN, CDR2 SYDVKM. Deletions cut 6 bases from V and 0 bases from J, with 9 bases between. The CDR3 DNA is TGTGCCAGCAGCCCCCCGGTCTCCTACGAGCAGTACTTC. As protein: CASSPPVSYEQYF. Combining the CDR3 with reference TRBV28 and TRBJ2-7 gives the whole variable domain DVKVTQSSRYLVKRTGEKVFLECVQDMDHENMFWYRQDPGLGLRLIYFSYDVKMKEKGDIPEGYSVSREKKERFSLILESASTNQTSMYLCASSPPVSYEQYFGPGTRLTVT.

In its sample, this clone was seen once. The genes are TRBV25-1 and TRBJ2-7, with 7 bases that match TRBD1. The ends lost 9 bases at V and 3 bases at J; junction bases unmatched: 2. Germline assignment: CDR1 MGHDK and CDR2 SYGVNS. CDR3 length: 11 amino acids. CDR3 nucleotides: TGTGCCAGACACAGGGGCTACGAGCAGTACTTC. It is translated as CARHRGYEQYF.